Below, one T cell receptor beta chain is given with its context. In the original processing: Estimation of nucleated cell counts relied on the amplification of reference gene primers. This table comes from immunoSEQ multiplex PCR, and its TCRdb copy is limited to in-frame clones, with some not included. D and trimming come from the DNA, and the V and J calls and clone size come from that table. The sample gives under 200,000 clones, 80% to 90% of which show up once; 3% to 4.5% is in the top ten. The CDR3 has 15 residues. The germline gives CDR1 MNHEY, CDR2 SVGAGI. Trimming removed 5 bases from V and 0 bases from J, with 11 bases in between. These data are taken from a study of blood T cell repertoires in COVID-19. Study context: Collection of acute and convalescent COVID-19 samples took place in the United States, Italy and Spain. Sources were T cells, B-cell-depleted T cells, or PBMCs; the material itself was cDNA or gDNA.

This TCR was recovered from a man between 18 and 29 years old with active or convalescent COVID-19. This chain connects TRBV6-5 to TRBJ1-5; D might be TRBD1 (6 bases). The sample comprised peripheral blood. CDR3 DNA sequence: TGTGCCAGCAGTCCCCAGGGGATTAGCAATCAGCCCCAGCATTTT. Residues: CASSPQGISNQPQHF.